The 16 T cell receptor beta chains in this list originate from one sample, sequenced in a study of T cells in Graves' hyperthyroidism and ophthalmopathy. Researchers amplified the TCR beta CDR3 regions from RNA transcripts. The HTBI primer set was used in a first-round RT-PCR of the TCR CDR3. One entry per CDR3 protein results from TCRdb running MiXCR on the multiplex PCR reads. In the table there are around 340,000 distinct CDR3 sequences, around 16% of which are singletons. Sequences were obtained from blood. Receptor source: a man aged 25-45 years with Graves' hyperthyroidism.

This clonotype was counted many times. The chain combines TRBV6-6 with TRBJ2-1; D gene uncertain. The CDR3 is 13 amino acids. V was clipped by 2 bases and J by 2 bases, with 4 bases between them. Germline loops: CDR1 MNHNY, CDR2 SVGAGI (reference sequence). Written as DNA, the CDR3 is TGTGCCAGCAGTTACGGAACCTACAATGAGCAGTTCTTC. Its protein is CASSYGTYNEQFF.

V is TRBV6-2 or TRBV6-3 and J is TRBJ2-2; 9 bases match TRBD2. Germline trimming cut 7 bases from V and 0 bases from J; bases unmatched to any gene: 9. Per the germline V gene, CDR1 is MNHEY and CDR2 is SVGEGT. The CDR3 loop spans 17 amino acids. The DNA for the CDR3 is TGTGCCAGCACCCGCCGACTAGCGGACGCGAACACCGGGGAGCTGTTTTTT. This encodes CASTRRLADANTGELFF.

This clonotype was observed at least ten times. The chain uses TRBV3-1 and TRBJ2-1, with a possible D match to TRBD1 (6 bases). This CDR3 has 14 amino acids. Trimming removed 1 base from V and 9 bases from J, with 13 bases in between. Germline loops: CDR1 LGHDT, CDR2 YNNKEL (reference sequence). CDR3 amino acids: CASSQGSGAGEQFF. Written as DNA, the CDR3 is TGTGCCAGCAGCCAAGGTTCAGGGGCCGGTGAGCAGTTCTTC.

This clonotype was seen ten or more times. The rearrangement joins TRBV12-3 or TRBV12-4 to TRBJ2-1, with D maybe TRBD1 (5 bases). The CDR3 covers 15 residues. V was clipped by 4 bases and J by 8 bases, with 18 bases between them. For the CDR3, the DNA is TGTGCCAGCAGTTCCAGCGTCCCGGTAGGGGATGAGCAGTTCTTC. Protein: CASSSSVPVGDEQFF.

This clonotype was recorded a few times. The genes are TRBV12-5 and TRBJ2-3; no clear D. The V end lost 6 bases, the J end lost 0 bases, and 4 bases lay between the germline ends. CDR3 length equals 12 residues. Germline V gene lookup returns CDR1 LGHNT and CDR2 FRNRAP. The CDR3 region is CASGASTDTQYF. CDR3 sequence (DNA): TGTGCTAGTGGGGCGAGCACAGATACGCAGTATTTT.

This clonotype was recorded many times. CDR3 DNA: TGTGCCAGCAGCTCCCTGTCAACTAATGAAAAACTGTTTTTT. This sequence encodes CASSSLSTNEKLFF. V and J are TRBV11-2 and TRBJ1-4; no clear D. Germline values: CDR1 SGHAT, CDR2 FQNNGV. Trimming stripped 4 bases from V and 0 bases from J, with 6 bases between. This CDR3 region has 14 residues.

This clonotype was picked up many times. The chain is built from TRBV11-3 and TRBJ2-1, with 10 positions matching TRBD2. Germline CDR1 reads SGHNT; CDR2 reads YENEEA. The CDR3 runs 16 residues. V lost 8 bases, J lost 6 bases, and 13 bases stayed unmatched. This chain's CDR3 is CASGRGTSGTPNEQFF. The CDR3 DNA reads TGTGCCAGCGGCCGGGGTACTAGCGGGACCCCCAATGAGCAGTTCTTC. Filled out from reference TRBV11-3 and TRBJ2-1, the complete variable domain reads EAGVVQSPRYKIIEKKQPVAFWCNPISGHNTLYWYLQNLGQGPELLIRYENEEAVDDSQLPKDRFSAERLKGVDSTLKIQPAELGDSAVYLCASGRGTSGTPNEQFFGPGTRLTVL.

There are many counts of this clonotype. The J gene is TRBJ1-1, the V gene TRBV12-3 or TRBV12-4; D remains unclear. The CDR3 consists of 13 residues. The V gene lost 0 bases and the J gene lost 7 bases, with 9 bases spanning the gap. CDR3 in DNA: TGTGCCAGCAGTTTAGCGCGAGATGGTGAAGCTTTCTTT. Its translation is CASSLARDGEAFF.

This clonotype was counted a few times. This sequence joins TRBV9 and TRBJ2-1; possibly TRBD1 for D (6 bases). The CDR3 consists of 15 residues. Trimming pared 3 bases from V and 7 bases from J, leaving 17 bases between. From germline, CDR1 is SGDLS and CDR2 YYNGEE. The CDR3 DNA is TGTGCCAGCAGCGGGGGGCCGGGGCGCGGGAATGAGCAGTTCTTC. Protein sequence: CASSGGPGRGNEQFF.

Many counts were recorded for this clonotype. J is TRBJ2-2 and V is TRBV7-8; TRBD1 is a possible D gene (6 bases). Per germline, CDR1 SGHVS and CDR2 FQNEAQ. The V end lost 3 bases, the J end lost 3 bases, and 17 bases lay between the germline ends. This CDR3 has 17 amino acids. The CDR3 sequence is CASSFRSDSLYTGELFF. Here the CDR3 DNA reads TGTGCCAGCAGCTTCCGTTCGGACAGCTTATACACCGGGGAGCTGTTTTTT.

For this clonotype: This sequence may be a read error, since a much larger clone differs from it by one base. This chain links TRBV10-3 with TRBJ2-1; D remains unclear. Germline lookup yields CDR1 ENHRY and CDR2 SYGVKD. CDR3 length equals 15 residues. The V and J ends lost 6 bases and 3 bases respectively, with 15 bases between them. The CDR3 DNA follows: TGTGCCATCAGGGAGACACAGAGCTTCTACAATGAGCAGTTCTTC. Residues: CAIRETQSFYNEQFF.

This clonotype came up many times. The chain uses TRBV20-1 and TRBJ2-5; 7 nucleotides match TRBD1. With 3 bases clipped from V and 5 bases from J, the junction kept 9 bases outside the gene matches. The CDR3 extends over 14 amino acids. CDR1 is DFQATT and CDR2 is SNEGSKA in the germline V gene (reference sequence). The CDR3 nucleotides are TGCAGTGCTAGTCCCAGGGCCAGGGGGGAGACCCAGTACTTC. This sequence encodes CSASPRARGETQYF.

This clonotype was seen a few times. The chain employs TRBV6-1 and TRBJ2-3, with 13 bases identical to TRBD2. The CDR3 has 14 residues. The germline gives CDR1 MNHNS, CDR2 SASEGT. Germline trimming cut 7 bases from V and 6 bases from J; bases unmatched to any gene: 4. CDR3 residues: CASTGLAGADTQYF. For the CDR3, the DNA is TGTGCCAGCACCGGACTAGCGGGAGCCGATACGCAGTATTTT.

Many counts were recorded for this clonotype. V and J are TRBV29-1 and TRBJ2-3, with 9 bases aligning to TRBD1. This CDR3 has 13 amino acids. The junction had 1 base not matched to a gene; V was cut back by 4 bases and J by 2 bases. Germline loops: CDR1 SQVTM, CDR2 ANQGSEA. The DNA for the CDR3 is TGCAGCGTTGGACAGGGGGACACAGATACGCAGTATTTT. Translating gives CSVGQGDTDTQYF.

The rearrangement uses TRBV7-9 and TRBJ2-2; tentatively, D is TRBD1 or TRBD2 (5 bases each). V was shortened by 5 bases and J by 3 bases, with 16 bases between the two germline ends. The germline gives CDR1 SEHNR, CDR2 FQNEAQ (reference sequence). The CDR3 covers 16 residues. The CDR3 nucleotides read TGTGCCAGCAGCCACGAATGGGGGACGGACACCGGGGAGCTGTTTTTT. Translated: CASSHEWGTDTGELFF.

This clonotype has at least ten counts. This chain uses TRBV2 with TRBJ2-7, with D perhaps matching TRBD1 (6 bases). Germline CDR1 reads SNHLY; CDR2 reads FYNNEI. Trimming cost V 10 bases and J 1 base, with 8 bases left between them. The CDR3 has 11 residues. The CDR3 nucleotides are TGTGCCAACAGGGCGTCCTACGAGCAGTACTTC. Translation: CANRASYEQYF.